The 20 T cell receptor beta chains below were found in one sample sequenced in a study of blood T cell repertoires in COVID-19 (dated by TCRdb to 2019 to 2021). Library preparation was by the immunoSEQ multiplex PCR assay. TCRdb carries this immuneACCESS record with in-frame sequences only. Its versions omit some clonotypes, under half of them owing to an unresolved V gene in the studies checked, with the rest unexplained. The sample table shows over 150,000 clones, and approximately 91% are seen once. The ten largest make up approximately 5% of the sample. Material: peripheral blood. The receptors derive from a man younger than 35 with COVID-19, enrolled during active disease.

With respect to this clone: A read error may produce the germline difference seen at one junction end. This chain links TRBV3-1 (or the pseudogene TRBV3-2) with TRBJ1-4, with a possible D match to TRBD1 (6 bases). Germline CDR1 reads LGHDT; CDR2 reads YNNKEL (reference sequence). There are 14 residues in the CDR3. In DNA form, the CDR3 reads TGTGCCAGCAGCCCAACAGGGTTCAGTGAAAAACTGCTTTTT. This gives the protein CASSPTGFSEKLLF.

CDR3 DNA: TGTGCCAGCAGCTCGGGACAGATAAATTCACCCCTCCACTTT. Translating it yields CASSSGQINSPLHF. The chain has TRBV7-8 and TRBJ1-6, with 7 bases fitting TRBD1. V lost 4 bases to trimming and J lost 7 bases; unmatched junction nucleotides: 4. Germline CDR1 and CDR2: SGHVS and FQNEAQ. The CDR3 spans 14 residues.

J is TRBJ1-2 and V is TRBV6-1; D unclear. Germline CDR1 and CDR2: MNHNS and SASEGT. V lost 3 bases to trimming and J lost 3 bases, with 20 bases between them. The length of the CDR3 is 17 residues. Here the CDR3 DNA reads TGTGCCAGCAGTGAGGGGTCCCCGGCGGGCGGGCACTATGGCTACACCTTC. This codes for CASSEGSPAGGHYGYTF.

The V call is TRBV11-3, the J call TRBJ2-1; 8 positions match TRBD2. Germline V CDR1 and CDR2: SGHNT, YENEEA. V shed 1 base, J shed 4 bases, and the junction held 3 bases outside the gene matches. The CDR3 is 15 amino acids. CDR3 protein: CASSLVAGPYNEQFF. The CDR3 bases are TGTGCCAGCAGCTTAGTAGCGGGACCTTACAATGAGCAGTTCTTC.

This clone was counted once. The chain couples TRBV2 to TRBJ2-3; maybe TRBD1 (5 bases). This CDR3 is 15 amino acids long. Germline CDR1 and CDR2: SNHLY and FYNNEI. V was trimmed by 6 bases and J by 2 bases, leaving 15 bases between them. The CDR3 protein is CASRGWIGDTDTQYF. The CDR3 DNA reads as TGTGCCAGCAGGGGTTGGATAGGGGACACAGATACGCAGTATTTT.

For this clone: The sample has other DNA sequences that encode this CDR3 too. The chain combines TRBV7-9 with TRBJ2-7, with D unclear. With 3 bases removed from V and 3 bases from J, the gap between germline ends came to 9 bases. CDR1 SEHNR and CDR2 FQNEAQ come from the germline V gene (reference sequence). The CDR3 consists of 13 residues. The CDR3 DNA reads TGTGCCAGCAGCTTTGGCGGCAGCTACGAGCAGTACTTC. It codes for CASSFGGSYEQYF.

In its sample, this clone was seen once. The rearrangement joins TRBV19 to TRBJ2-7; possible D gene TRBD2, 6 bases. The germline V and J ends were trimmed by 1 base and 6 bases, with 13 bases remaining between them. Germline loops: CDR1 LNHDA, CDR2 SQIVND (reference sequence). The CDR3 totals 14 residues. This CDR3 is CASSIAEGLGEQYF. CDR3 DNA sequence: TGTGCCAGTAGTATAGCAGAGGGACTGGGCGAGCAGTACTTC. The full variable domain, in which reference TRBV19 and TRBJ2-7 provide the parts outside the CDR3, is DGGITQSPKYLFRKEGQNVTLSCEQNLNHDAMYWYRQDPGQGLRLIYYSQIVNDFQKGDIAEGYSVSREKKESFPLTVTSAQKNPTAFYLCASSIAEGLGEQYFGPGTRLTVT.

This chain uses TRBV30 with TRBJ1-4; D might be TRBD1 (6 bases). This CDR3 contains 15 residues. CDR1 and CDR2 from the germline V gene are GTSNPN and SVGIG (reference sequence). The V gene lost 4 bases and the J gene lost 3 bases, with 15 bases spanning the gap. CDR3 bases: TGTGCCTGGAAGGTCAACCCAGGGGCTAATGAAAAACTGTTTTTT. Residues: CAWKVNPGANEKLFF.

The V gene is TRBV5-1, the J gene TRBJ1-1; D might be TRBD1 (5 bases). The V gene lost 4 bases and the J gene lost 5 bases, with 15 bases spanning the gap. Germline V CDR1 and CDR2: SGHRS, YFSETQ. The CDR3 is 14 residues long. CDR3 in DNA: TGCGCCAGCAGCACCCAGGGAGCGGGAACTGAAGCTTTCTTT. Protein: CASSTQGAGTEAFF.

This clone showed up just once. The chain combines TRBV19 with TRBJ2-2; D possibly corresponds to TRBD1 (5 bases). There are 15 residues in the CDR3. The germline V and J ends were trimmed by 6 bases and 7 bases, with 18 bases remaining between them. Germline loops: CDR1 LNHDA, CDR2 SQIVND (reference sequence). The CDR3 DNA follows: TGTGCCAGTAGGCCTCAGGGTTACTACGGCGGGGAGCTGTTTTTT. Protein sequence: CASRPQGYYGGELFF. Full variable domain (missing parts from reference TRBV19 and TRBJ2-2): DGGITQSPKYLFRKEGQNVTLSCEQNLNHDAMYWYRQDPGQGLRLIYYSQIVNDFQKGDIAEGYSVSREKKESFPLTVTSAQKNPTAFYLCASRPQGYYGGELFFGEGSRLTVL.

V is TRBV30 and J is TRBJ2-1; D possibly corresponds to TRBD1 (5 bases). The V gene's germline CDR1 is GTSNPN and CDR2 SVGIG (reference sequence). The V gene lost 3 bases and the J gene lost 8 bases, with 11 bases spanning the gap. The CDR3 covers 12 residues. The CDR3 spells CAWRARAHEQFF. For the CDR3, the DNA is TGTGCCTGGAGGGCCAGGGCCCATGAGCAGTTCTTC.

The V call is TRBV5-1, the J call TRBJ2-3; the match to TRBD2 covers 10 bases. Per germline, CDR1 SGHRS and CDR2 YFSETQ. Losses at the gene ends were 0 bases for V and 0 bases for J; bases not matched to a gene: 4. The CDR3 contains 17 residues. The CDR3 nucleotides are TGCGCCAGCAGCTTGGTAGCGGGGGGACCTAGCACAGATACGCAGTATTTT. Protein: CASSLVAGGPSTDTQYF.

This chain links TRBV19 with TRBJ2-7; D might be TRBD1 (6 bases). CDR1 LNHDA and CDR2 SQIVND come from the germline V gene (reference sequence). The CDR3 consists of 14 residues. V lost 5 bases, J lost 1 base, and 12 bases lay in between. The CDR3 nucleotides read TGTGCCAGTAGTTCGGCCGGACAGTCCTACGAGCAGTACTTC. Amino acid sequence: CASSSAGQSYEQYF.

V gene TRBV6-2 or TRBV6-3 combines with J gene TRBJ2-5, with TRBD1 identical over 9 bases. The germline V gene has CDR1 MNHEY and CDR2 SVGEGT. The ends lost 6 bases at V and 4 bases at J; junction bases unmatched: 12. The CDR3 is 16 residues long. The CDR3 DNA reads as TGTGCCAGCAGCGCCGGGACAGGGTTGGTACGAGAGACCCAGTACTTC. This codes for CASSAGTGLVRETQYF.

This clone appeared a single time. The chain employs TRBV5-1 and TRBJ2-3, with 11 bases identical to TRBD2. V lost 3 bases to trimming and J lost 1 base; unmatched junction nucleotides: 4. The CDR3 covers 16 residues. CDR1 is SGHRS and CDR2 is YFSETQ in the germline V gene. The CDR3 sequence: CASSSQGLAGTDTQYF. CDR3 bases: TGCGCCAGCAGCTCTCAGGGACTAGCGGGCACAGATACGCAGTATTTT. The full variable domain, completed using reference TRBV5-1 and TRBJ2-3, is KAGVTQTPRYLIKTRGQQVTLSCSPISGHRSVSWYQQTPGQGLQFLFEYFSETQRNKGNFPGRFSGRQFSNSRSEMNVSTLELGDSALYLCASSSQGLAGTDTQYFGPGTRLTVL.

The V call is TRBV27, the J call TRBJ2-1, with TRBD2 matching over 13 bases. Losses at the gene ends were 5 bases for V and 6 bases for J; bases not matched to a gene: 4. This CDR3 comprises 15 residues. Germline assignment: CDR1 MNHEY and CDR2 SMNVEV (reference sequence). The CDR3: CASSTSGRVVNEQFF. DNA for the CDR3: TGTGCCAGCAGTACTAGCGGGAGGGTTGTCAATGAGCAGTTCTTC.

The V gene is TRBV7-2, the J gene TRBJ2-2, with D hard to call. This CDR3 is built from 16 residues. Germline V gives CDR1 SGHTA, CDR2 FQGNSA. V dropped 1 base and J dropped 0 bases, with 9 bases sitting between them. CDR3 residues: CASSLGHHPNTGELFF. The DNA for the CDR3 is TGTGCCAGCAGCTTAGGACACCATCCGAACACCGGGGAGCTGTTTTTT.

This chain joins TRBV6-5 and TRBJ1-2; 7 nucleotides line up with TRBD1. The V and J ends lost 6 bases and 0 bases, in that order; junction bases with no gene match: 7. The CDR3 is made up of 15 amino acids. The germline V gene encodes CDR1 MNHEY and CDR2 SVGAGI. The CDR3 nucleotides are TGTGCCAGCAGCCGACAGGGCAAGTCTAACTATGGCTACACCTTC. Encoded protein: CASSRQGKSNYGYTF.

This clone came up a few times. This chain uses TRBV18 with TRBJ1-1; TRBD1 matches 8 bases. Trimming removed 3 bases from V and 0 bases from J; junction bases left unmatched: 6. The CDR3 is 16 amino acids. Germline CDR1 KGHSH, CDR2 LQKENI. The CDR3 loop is CASSPLQGEMNTEAFF. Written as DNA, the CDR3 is TGTGCCAGCTCACCTCTACAGGGGGAAATGAACACTGAAGCTTTCTTT.

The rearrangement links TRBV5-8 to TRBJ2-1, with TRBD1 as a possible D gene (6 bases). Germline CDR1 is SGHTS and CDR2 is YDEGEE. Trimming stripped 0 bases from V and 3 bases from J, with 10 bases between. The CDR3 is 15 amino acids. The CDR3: CASSLGQDGYNEQFF. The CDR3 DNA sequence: TGTGCCAGCAGCTTGGGACAGGATGGCTACAATGAGCAGTTCTTC.